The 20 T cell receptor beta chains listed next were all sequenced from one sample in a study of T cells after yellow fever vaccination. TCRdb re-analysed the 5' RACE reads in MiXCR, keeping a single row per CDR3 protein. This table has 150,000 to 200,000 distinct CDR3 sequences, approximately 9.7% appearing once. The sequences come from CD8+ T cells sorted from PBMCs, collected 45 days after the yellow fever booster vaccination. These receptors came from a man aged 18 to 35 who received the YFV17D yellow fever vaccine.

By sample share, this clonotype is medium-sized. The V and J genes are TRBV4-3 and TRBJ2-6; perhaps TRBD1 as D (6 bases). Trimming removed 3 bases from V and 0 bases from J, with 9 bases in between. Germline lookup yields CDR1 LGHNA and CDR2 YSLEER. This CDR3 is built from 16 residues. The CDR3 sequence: CASSQDSPSGANVLTF. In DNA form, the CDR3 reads TGCGCCAGCAGCCAGGACAGTCCCTCTGGGGCCAACGTCCTGACTTTC.

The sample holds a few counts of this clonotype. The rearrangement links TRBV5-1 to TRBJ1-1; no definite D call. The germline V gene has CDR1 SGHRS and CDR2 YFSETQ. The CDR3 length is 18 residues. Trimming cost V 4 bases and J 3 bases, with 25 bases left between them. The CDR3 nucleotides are TGCGCCAGCAGCCCTTGGATGGAGGGCATCAAGTCGGACACTGAAGCTTTCTTT. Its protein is CASSPWMEGIKSDTEAFF.

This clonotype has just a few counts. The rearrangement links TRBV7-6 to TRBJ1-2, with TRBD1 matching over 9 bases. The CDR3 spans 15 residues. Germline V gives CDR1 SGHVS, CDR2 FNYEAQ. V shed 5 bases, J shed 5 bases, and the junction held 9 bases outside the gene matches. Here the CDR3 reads CASSPRDRDGYGYTF. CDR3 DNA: TGTGCCAGCAGCCCACGGGACAGGGATGGGTATGGCTACACCTTC. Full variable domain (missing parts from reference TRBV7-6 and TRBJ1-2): GAGVSQSPRYKVTKRGQDVALRCDPISGHVSLYWYRQALGQGPEFLTYFNYEAQQDKSGLPNDRFSAERPEGSISTLTIQRTEQRDSAMYRCASSPRDRDGYGYTFGSGTRLTVV.

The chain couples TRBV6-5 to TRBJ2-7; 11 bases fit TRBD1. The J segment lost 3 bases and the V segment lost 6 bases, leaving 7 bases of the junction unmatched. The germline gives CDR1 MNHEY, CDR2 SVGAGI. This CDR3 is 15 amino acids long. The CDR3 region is CASSGQGAQHYEQYF. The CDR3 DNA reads TGTGCCAGCAGCGGACAGGGGGCCCAACACTACGAGCAGTACTTC.

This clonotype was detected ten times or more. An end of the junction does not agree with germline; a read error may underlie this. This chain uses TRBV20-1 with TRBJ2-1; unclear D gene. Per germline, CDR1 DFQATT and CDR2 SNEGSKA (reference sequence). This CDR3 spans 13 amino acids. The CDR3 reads CSARSRPYDEQFF. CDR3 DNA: TGCAGTGCTAGATCGCGGCCCTACGATGAGCAGTTCTTC.

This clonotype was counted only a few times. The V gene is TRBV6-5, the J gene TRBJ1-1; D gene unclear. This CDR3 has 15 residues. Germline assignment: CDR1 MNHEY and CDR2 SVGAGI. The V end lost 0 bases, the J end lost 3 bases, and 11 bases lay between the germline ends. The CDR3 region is CASSYSVGGHTEAFF. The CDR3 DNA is TGTGCCAGCAGTTACTCGGTTGGAGGACACACTGAAGCTTTCTTT.

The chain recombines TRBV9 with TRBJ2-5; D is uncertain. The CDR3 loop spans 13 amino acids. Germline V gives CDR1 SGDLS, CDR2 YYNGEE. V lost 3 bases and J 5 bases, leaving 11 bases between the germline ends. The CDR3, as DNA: TGTGCCAGCAGCGAAAACTCCCCTGAGACCCAGTACTTC. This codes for CASSENSPETQYF. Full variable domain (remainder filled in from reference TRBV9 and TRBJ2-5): DSGVTQTPKHLITATGQRVTLRCSPRSGDLSVYWYQQSLDQGLQFLIQYYNGEERAKGNILERFSAQQFPDLHSELNLSSLELGDSALYFCASSENSPETQYFGPGTRLLVL.

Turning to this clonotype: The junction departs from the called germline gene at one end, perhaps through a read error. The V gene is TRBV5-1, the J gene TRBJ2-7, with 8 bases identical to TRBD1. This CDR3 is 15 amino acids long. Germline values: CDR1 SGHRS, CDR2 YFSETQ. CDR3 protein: CASSPGQGGSYEHYF. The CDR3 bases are TGCGCCAGCAGCCCCGGACAGGGAGGCTCCTACGAGCATTACTTC.

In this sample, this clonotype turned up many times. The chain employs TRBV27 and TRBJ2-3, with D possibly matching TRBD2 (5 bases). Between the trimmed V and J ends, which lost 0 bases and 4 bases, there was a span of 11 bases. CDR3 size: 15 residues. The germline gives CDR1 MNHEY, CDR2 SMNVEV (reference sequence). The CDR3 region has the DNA TGTGCCAGCAGTTTATCTCCGAGGGCACCAGATACGCAGTATTTT. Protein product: CASSLSPRAPDTQYF.

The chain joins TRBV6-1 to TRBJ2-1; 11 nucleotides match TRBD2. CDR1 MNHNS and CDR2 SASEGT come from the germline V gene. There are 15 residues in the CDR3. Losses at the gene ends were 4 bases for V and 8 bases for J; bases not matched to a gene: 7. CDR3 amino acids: CASSVLAGGFDEQFF. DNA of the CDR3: TGTGCCAGCAGTGTGCTAGCGGGGGGTTTTGATGAGCAGTTCTTC.

In nucleotides, the CDR3 is TGTGCCAGCAGTTTTCTTCGTACAGGGGAGACCCAGTACTTC. Amino acids: CASSFLRTGETQYF. The rearrangement uses TRBV27 and TRBJ2-5; the D gene is possibly TRBD1 (6 bases). This CDR3 region has 14 residues. Trimming left V 3 bases short and J 5 bases short, with 13 bases between. Germline lookup yields CDR1 MNHEY and CDR2 SMNVEV (reference sequence).

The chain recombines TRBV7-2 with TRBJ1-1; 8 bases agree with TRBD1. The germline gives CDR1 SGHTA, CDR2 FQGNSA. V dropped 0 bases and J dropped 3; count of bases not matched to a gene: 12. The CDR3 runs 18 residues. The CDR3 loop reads CASSLAGQGAERYTEAFF. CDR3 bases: TGTGCCAGCAGCTTAGCTGGCCAGGGGGCCGAGCGATACACTGAAGCTTTCTTT.

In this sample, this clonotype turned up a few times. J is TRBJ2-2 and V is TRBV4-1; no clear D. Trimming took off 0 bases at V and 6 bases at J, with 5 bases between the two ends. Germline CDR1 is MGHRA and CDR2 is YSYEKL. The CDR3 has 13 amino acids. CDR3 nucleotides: TGCGCCAGCAGCCAAGATCTAGCCGGGGAGCTGTTTTTT. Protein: CASSQDLAGELFF.

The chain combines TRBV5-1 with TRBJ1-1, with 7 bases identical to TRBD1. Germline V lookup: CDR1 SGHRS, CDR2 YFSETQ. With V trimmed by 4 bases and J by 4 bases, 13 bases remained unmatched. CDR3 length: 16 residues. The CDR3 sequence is CASSDGTVKRSTEAFF. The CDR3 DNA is TGCGCCAGCAGCGATGGGACAGTGAAGAGATCCACTGAAGCTTTCTTT.

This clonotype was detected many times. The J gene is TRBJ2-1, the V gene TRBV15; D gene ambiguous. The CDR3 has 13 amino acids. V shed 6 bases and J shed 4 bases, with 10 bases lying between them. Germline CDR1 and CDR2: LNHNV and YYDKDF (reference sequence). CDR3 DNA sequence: TGTGCCACCAGTCGGACGGATTACAATGAGCAGTTCTTC. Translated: CATSRTDYNEQFF.

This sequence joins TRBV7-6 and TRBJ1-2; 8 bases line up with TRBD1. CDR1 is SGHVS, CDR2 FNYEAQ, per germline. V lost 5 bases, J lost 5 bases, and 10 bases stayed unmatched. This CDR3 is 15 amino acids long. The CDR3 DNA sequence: TGTGCCAGCAGCCAAGAGACAGGGGTCGGGTATGGCTACACCTTC. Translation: CASSQETGVGYGYTF.

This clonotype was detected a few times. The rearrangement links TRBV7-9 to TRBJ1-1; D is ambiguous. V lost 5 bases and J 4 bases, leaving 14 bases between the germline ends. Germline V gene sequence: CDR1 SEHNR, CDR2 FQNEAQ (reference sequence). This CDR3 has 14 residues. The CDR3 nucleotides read TGTGCCAGCAGCGCGACGGGTTTGGGCACTGAAGCTTTCTTT. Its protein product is CASSATGLGTEAFF.

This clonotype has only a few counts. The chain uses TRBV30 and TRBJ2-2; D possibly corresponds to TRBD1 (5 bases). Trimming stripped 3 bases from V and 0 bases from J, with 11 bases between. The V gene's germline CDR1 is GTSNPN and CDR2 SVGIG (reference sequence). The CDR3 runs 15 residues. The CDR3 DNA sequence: TGTGCCTGGAGGTTGGCAGGGACGAACACCGGGGAGCTGTTTTTT. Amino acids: CAWRLAGTNTGELFF.

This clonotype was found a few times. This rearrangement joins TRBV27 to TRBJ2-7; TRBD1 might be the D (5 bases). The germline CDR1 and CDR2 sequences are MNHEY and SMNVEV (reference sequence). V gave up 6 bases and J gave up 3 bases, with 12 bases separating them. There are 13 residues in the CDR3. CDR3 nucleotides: TGTGCCAGCAGAGGGGTTTCCCTCTACGAGCAGTACGTC. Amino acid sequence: CASRGVSLYEQYV.

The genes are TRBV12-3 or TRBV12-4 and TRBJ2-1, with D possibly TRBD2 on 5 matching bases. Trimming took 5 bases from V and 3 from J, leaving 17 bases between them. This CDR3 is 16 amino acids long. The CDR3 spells CASSRRWTEVYNEQFF. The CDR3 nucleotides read TGTGCCAGCAGTCGAAGATGGACGGAGGTCTACAATGAGCAGTTCTTC.